This record looks at one T cell receptor beta chain sequence and its context. The antigen is unknown. Both 60 Vbeta primers and 13 Jbeta primers went into the PCR. Method: immunoSEQ multiplex PCR; TCRdb's copy keeps in-frame clones and lacks some. This table has hundreds of thousands of clones, 80% to 90% appearing once. Germline lookup yields CDR1 ENHRY and CDR2 SYGVKD. The CDR3 loop spans 15 amino acids. With V trimmed by 9 bases and J by 4 bases, 8 bases remained unmatched. This sample is drawn from a study of cytomegalovirus exposure and HLA in healthy donors. Notes on the study in general: Later genetic work tied a missense DCLRE1C variant to beta-chain V and J trimming. Links to common viral pathogens appeared, in a later analysis, for several of the most significant clusters. Available immune exposure information was restricted to CMV serostatus only.

The sequencing sample was made of PBMCs. The chain has TRBV10-3 and TRBJ2-2, with 10 positions matching TRBD1. This receptor was identified in a woman under 30 in good health and CMV-seronegative. As DNA, the CDR3 is TGTGCCATTGGGGGACAGGGGTCGGGCACCGGGGAGCTGTTTTTT. It is translated as CAIGGQGSGTGELFF.